A single sample gave rise to the 8 T cell receptor beta chains below, sequenced in a study of T-cell reconstitution after alpha-beta-depleted transplantation in children. Unique molecular identifiers were incorporated when the TCRbeta library was constructed. TCRdb re-analysed the PCR reads in MiXCR, keeping a single row per CDR3 protein. The repertoire holds 600,000 to 800,000 distinct CDR3 sequences, with 10% to 15% as singletons. The sample was PBMCs, taken before TCRalphabeta/CD19-depleted stem cell transplant. The receptors derive from a girl aged 2 to 10 with congenital amegakaryocytic thrombocytopenia, due to receive a stem cell transplant.

This chain joins TRBV25-1 and TRBJ2-5; TRBD2 agrees at 11 bases. The CDR3 sequence is 13 residues long. Germline V CDR1 and CDR2: MGHDK, SYGVNS. V dropped 6 bases and J dropped 5; count of bases not matched to a gene: 2. The CDR3 DNA sequence: TGTGCCAGCAGGACTAGCGGGACGGAGACCCAGTACTTC. Its translation: CASRTSGTETQYF.

CDR3 in DNA: TGTGCCAGCAGCTTGCGGGGTCGTCAGGACAGGGTCACAGATACGCAGTATTTT. Encoded protein: CASSLRGRQDRVTDTQYF. The chain combines TRBV7-6 with TRBJ2-3; 8 bases line up with TRBD1. Germline values: CDR1 SGHVS, CDR2 FNYEAQ. The CDR3 has 18 residues. V shed 3 bases, J shed 2 bases, and the junction held 13 bases outside the gene matches.

Regarding this clonotype: Given a much more abundant clone one base away, this may be a read error. This chain connects TRBV5-1 to TRBJ1-5; D possibly corresponds to TRBD1 (5 bases). The CDR3 runs to 16 residues. In germline, CDR1 is SGHRS, CDR2 YFSETQ. For the CDR3, the DNA is TGCACCAGCAGCTTGGGGGACCGAGGTTCGGATCAGCCCCAGCATTTT. Its translation is CTSSLGDRGSDQPQHF. Complete variable domain (other parts from reference TRBV5-1 and TRBJ1-5): KAGVTQTPRYLIKTRGQQVTLSCSPISGHRSVSWYQQTPGQGLQFLFEYFSETQRNKGNFPGRFSGRQFSNSRSEMNVSTLELGDSALYLCTSSLGDRGSDQPQHFGDGTRLSIL.

The chain links TRBV6-1 to TRBJ2-6; 8 bases fit TRBD1. J was trimmed by 2 bases and V by 6 bases; bases with no gene match: 6. This CDR3 has 16 residues. CDR1 is MNHNS, CDR2 SASEGT, per germline. The CDR3, as DNA: TGTGCCAGCAGCAGGGGGCCCACTGCTGGGGCCAACGTCCTGACTTTC. Translation gives CASSRGPTAGANVLTF.

This clonotype was detected only a few times. This chain connects TRBV20-1 to TRBJ2-1, with D perhaps TRBD1 (5 bases). Trimming left V 2 bases short and J 4 bases short, with 15 bases between. The CDR3 has 15 residues. Germline CDR1 is DFQATT and CDR2 is SNEGSKA (reference sequence). The CDR3 DNA is TGCAGTGCTAGATTAGGGCAGGGAATTTACAATGAGCAGTTCTTC. As protein: CSARLGQGIYNEQFF.

This clonotype showed up just a few times. The chain carries TRBV20-1 and TRBJ2-2; D might be TRBD2 (6 bases). Germline lookup yields CDR1 DFQATT and CDR2 SNEGSKA (reference sequence). V lost 3 bases, J lost 3 bases, and 11 bases lay in between. The CDR3 runs to 14 residues. The CDR3 spells CSASRGTDTGELFF. The DNA for the CDR3 is TGCAGTGCTAGTCGGGGGACCGACACCGGGGAGCTGTTTTTT.

This clonotype turned up a few times. The chain employs TRBV5-6 and TRBJ2-2, with 8 bases fitting TRBD1. Germline V CDR1 and CDR2: SGHDT, YYEEEE. Germline trimming cut 0 bases from V and 4 bases from J; bases unmatched to any gene: 5. This CDR3 has 16 residues. This CDR3 is CASSLAGQVLTGELFF. The CDR3 bases are TGTGCCAGCAGCTTGGCGGGACAGGTACTCACCGGGGAGCTGTTTTTT.

This clonotype was found many times. This rearrangement joins TRBV7-9 to TRBJ2-3, with D tentatively TRBD2 (6 bases). Trimming took 5 bases from V and 0 from J, leaving 15 bases between them. The CDR3 consists of 16 residues. Germline V lookup: CDR1 SEHNR, CDR2 FQNEAQ (reference sequence). The CDR3 sequence: CASSPVAETSTDTQYF. The DNA for the CDR3 is TGTGCCAGCAGCCCCGTAGCGGAGACTAGCACAGATACGCAGTATTTT.